This TCR beta chain was captured in a study of regulatory T cells in long-lasting Graves disease (TCRdb year 2021). For the study in its entirety: Persistent Graves' disease was defined as antithyroid drug treatment for over 5 years with persistently positive TSH receptor autoantibodies. TCR sequencing covered 13 persistent and around 20 newly diagnosed Graves' disease patients, about 35 samples in total. The study was registered as a clinical trial and conducted in China. Persistent Graves' disease patients in the clinical cohort had taken antithyroid drugs for approximately 10 years on average. Persistent Graves' disease patients were compared with newly diagnosed Graves' disease patients by peripheral blood TCR sequencing and RNA sequencing.

The library was prepared using multiplex PCR. For sequencing, an Illumina HiSeq 4000 was employed. iRepertoire HTBI primers and Arm-PCR amplification of CDR3 regions were used to construct TCR beta libraries. PCR products were gel purified before sequencing. On the study's bioinformatics: Gene usage analysis of CDR3 amino acid clonotypes used the approximately 62 TRBV and 14 to 15 TRBJ segments found across samples. Filtered high-quality paired reads were merged into contigs using COPE and FqMerger. BLAST was used to align contigs to the IMGT TRBV, TRBD and TRBJ reference genes, and CDR3 was defined following IMGT. Any clonotype with a frequency above 0.1% was classified as a highly expanded clone. Shannon entropy was used to measure repertoire diversity, and the Gini coefficient was used to measure V-J evenness. A clonotype was considered public if more than one individual shared it. Starting from the raw public reads, TCRdb applied fastp trimming at Q25, assembled clones with MiXCR and retained in-frame beta chains. Here each entry gathers all rows of one CDR3 protein and keeps the most common genes and DNA. These V and J calls derive from TCRdb rather than the authors' analysis. For this sample there are about 660,000 distinct CDR3 sequences; about 30% appear just once. Of the sample, under 50% is held by the ten largest clones.

This clonotype was detected only a few times. Its specific antigen is unknown. The sample holds no much larger clone one base away, and base qualities are not on file. Summary of the overall study and its limitations: Compared with newly diagnosed patients, patients with persistent Graves' disease had lower TCR Shannon entropy and fewer highly expanded clones, which suggests clonal expansion. Persistent patients shared more public clonotypes among themselves (around 3,000) than newly diagnosed patients did (about 900). Sequencing and analysis were limited to the TCR beta chain. Preferential use of TRBV28, TRBJ1-2 and TRBJ2-5 was observed in persistent disease, whereas TRBV20-1 and TRBJ2-1 were favored in newly diagnosed disease. Only peripheral blood was studied, because thyroid tissue, the primary lesion, was inaccessible. The authors noted that the small sample size was a limitation that may lower accuracy.

The time point tag for this specimen amounts to: persistent/refractory GD, antithyroid drugs over 5 years with positive TRAb. RNA was extracted from PBMCs in TRIzol for both TCR sequencing and RNA sequencing. Graves' disease was diagnosed according to American Thyroid Association guidelines. The patients came from an endocrinology department in Xi'an, China. From each patient, approximately 10 milliliters of peripheral blood was collected into an EDTA anticoagulant tube. PBMCs were isolated by Ficoll Paque Plus density gradient separation without further T cell sorting. RNA quality was checked with an Agilent 2100 Bioanalyzer and agarose gel, and concentration with a NanoDrop 2000. The CDR3, cysteine through phenylalanine, is 15 amino acids long. Only CDR3 DNA is held: 45 bases, read in frame from base 1. Here V drops 5 bases and J drops 10 bases, and the junction holds 8 bases not matched to any gene.

The sequencing here drew on peripheral blood mononuclear cells (PBMCs), taken when the disease was refractory, from a patient treated with antithyroid drugs. The sequence was collected from a female donor with Graves disease. The chain is made from TRBV12-3 or TRBV12-4 and TRBJ1-6; a stretch of 10 junction bases matches TRBD1. The CDR3 loop reads CASSPPGTGESPLHF. The sequence in DNA is TGTGCCAGCAGTCCCCCCGGGACAGGGGAATCACCCCTCCACTTT.